Each of the 9 T cell receptor beta chains below was sequenced from the same sample in a study of T-cell reconstitution after alpha-beta-depleted transplantation in children. Preparation of the TCRbeta library was carried out with unique molecular identifiers. TCRdb independently ran MiXCR on the PCR reads; one entry per CDR3 protein. The repertoire holds 200,000 to 300,000 distinct CDR3 sequences, with about 12% as singletons. The sample in question was PBMCs from the stem cell graft donor, obtained from the stem cell graft. These receptors originate from a human donor who donated a stem cell graft to a child with acute lymphoblastic leukemia.

In this sample, this clonotype turned up many times. The rearrangement links TRBV20-1 to TRBJ2-1; 9 bases fit TRBD2. In germline, CDR1 is DFQATT, CDR2 SNEGSKA (reference sequence). The CDR3 loop spans 13 amino acids. Trimming cost V 4 bases and J 8 bases; bases outside gene matches: 6. CDR3 sequence reads: CSAIAGDLYEQFF. For the CDR3, the DNA is TGCAGTGCTATAGCGGGAGATTTATATGAGCAGTTCTTC.

This clonotype was counted between two and nine times. This chain connects TRBV4-2 to TRBJ2-5; D call uncertain. Germline V lookup: CDR1 LGHNA, CDR2 YNFKEQ. This CDR3 comprises 16 residues. The V gene lost 0 bases and the J gene lost 3 bases, with 14 bases spanning the gap. In nucleotides, the CDR3 is TGTGCCAGCAGCCAAGATGCGGCGGCAGATGAAGAGACCCAGTACTTC. It encodes CASSQDAAADEETQYF.

The sample holds a few counts of this clonotype. The gene calls are TRBV4-1 and TRBJ2-7, with 10 bases aligning to TRBD2. Germline V gives CDR1 MGHRA, CDR2 YSYEKL. The CDR3 loop spans 15 amino acids. The V and J ends lost 4 bases and 2 bases, in that order; junction bases with no gene match: 5. CDR3 nucleotide sequence: TGCGCCAGCAGCCGAGGACTAGCGGCAACCTACGAGCAGTACTTC. Protein product: CASSRGLAATYEQYF.

This clonotype was detected ten times or more. J is TRBJ1-5 and V is TRBV28; TRBD1 might be the D (5 bases). Trimming removed 6 bases at V and 6 bases at J, with 15 bases between. CDR1 MDHEN and CDR2 SYDVKM come from the germline V gene. The CDR3 has 14 residues. The CDR3 protein is CASSMMPGFQPQHF. CDR3 coding DNA: TGTGCCAGCAGCATGATGCCAGGGTTTCAGCCCCAGCATTTT.

There are many counts of this clonotype. The V and J genes are TRBV20-1 and TRBJ1-5, with D uncertain. Germline CDR1 reads DFQATT; CDR2 reads SNEGSKA (reference sequence). The CDR3 has 16 residues. V was pared by 0 bases and J by 6 bases, with 18 bases between. Written as DNA, the CDR3 is TGCAGTGCTAGAGATCAGATTTCCCTGAGTCGTCAGCCCCAGCATTTT. Protein: CSARDQISLSRQPQHF.

As regards this clonotype: A clone one base away is much larger, so this may be a read error. The chain couples TRBV5-1 to TRBJ2-7, with D maybe TRBD2 (5 bases). Germline values: CDR1 SGHRS, CDR2 YFSETQ. The CDR3 has 17 residues. The chain's CDR3 is CVSSTAGSGNPHYEQYF. The CDR3, as DNA: TGCGTCAGCAGCACGGCCGGCTCCGGGAATCCGCACTACGAGCAGTACTTC.

This clonotype was counted ten times or more. This chain joins TRBV7-8 and TRBJ2-7; 9 positions agree with TRBD1. This CDR3 region has 16 residues. Germline CDR1 and CDR2: SGHVS and FQNEAQ. Germline trimming cut 4 bases from V and 3 bases from J; bases unmatched to any gene: 10. CDR3 residues: CASSSPYRDRDYEQYF. The DNA for the CDR3 is TGTGCCAGCAGCTCTCCATACCGGGACAGGGACTACGAGCAGTACTTC.

There are many counts of this clonotype. The chain couples TRBV27 to TRBJ1-4; tentative D call: TRBD1 (5 bases). V shed 2 bases and J shed 8 bases, with 15 bases lying between them. This CDR3 region has 15 residues. Germline-derived CDR1 and CDR2 are MNHEY and SMNVEV (reference sequence). Here the CDR3 DNA reads TGTGCCAGCAGTTTAAGGCCGGTGGGGGTAGAAAAACTGTTTTTT. As protein: CASSLRPVGVEKLFF.

This clonotype appeared many times. The chain carries TRBV6-5 and TRBJ2-1; TRBD1 agrees at 12 bases. V lost 4 bases, J lost 9 bases, and 4 bases stayed unmatched. The CDR3 is 14 amino acids. Looked up from germline, CDR1 is MNHEY and CDR2 is SVGAGI. CDR3 bases: TGTGCCAGCAGTTGGGGGACAGGGGGCTTTGAGCAGTTCTTC. Its translation is CASSWGTGGFEQFF.